This T cell receptor (beta chain) was recovered during a study of memory CD4+ T cells and cytomegalovirus serostatus. Libraries were prepared by immunoSEQ multiplex PCR; TCRdb keeps only in-frame clonotypes and omits some of them. This table has over 35,000 clones, roughly 80% appearing once. Study observations and caveats: About 40% of the 164 known CMV-associated TCRbeta sequences appeared in CD4+ memory.

Germline trimming cut 4 bases from V and 6 bases from J; bases unmatched to any gene: 6. Germline CDR1 is SGHDT and CDR2 is YYEEEE. This CDR3 is 14 amino acids long. The sort gate was single viable CD3+CD4+CD8-CD45RO+ cells for memory CD4+ T cells. After thawing, CD4+ T cells were positively selected. Concerning this clone: Its antigen remains unknown.

Input material: memory CD4+ T cells from blood. The gene calls are TRBV5-6 and TRBJ1-5; 8 positions match TRBD1. The source of this sequence is an adult in good health and CMV-seronegative. The CDR3 nucleotides are TGTGCCAGCAGCACCAGGGGGCGAGGTCAGCCCCAGCATTTT. Translating it yields CASSTRGRGQPQHF.